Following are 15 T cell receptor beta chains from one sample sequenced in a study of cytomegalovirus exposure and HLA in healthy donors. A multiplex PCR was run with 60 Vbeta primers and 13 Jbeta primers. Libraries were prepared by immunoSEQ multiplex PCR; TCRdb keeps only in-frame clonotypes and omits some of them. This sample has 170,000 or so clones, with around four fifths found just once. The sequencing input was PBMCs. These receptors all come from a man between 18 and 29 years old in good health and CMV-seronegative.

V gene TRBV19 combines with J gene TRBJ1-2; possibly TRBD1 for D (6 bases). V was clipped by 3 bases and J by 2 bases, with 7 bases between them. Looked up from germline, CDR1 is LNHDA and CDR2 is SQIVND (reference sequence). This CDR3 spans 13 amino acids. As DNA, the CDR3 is TGTGCCAGTAGTATGAGGGGGAACTATGGCTACACCTTC. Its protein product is CASSMRGNYGYTF.

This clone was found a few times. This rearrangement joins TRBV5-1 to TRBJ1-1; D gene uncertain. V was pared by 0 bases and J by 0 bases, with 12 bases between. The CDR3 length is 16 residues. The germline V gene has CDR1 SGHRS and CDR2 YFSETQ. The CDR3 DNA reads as TGCGCCAGCAGCTTGGAAAGGCTAGACCTGAACACTGAAGCTTTCTTT. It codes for CASSLERLDLNTEAFF. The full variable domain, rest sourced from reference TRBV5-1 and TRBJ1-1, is KAGVTQTPRYLIKTRGQQVTLSCSPISGHRSVSWYQQTPGQGLQFLFEYFSETQRNKGNFPGRFSGRQFSNSRSEMNVSTLELGDSALYLCASSLERLDLNTEAFFGQGTRLTVV.

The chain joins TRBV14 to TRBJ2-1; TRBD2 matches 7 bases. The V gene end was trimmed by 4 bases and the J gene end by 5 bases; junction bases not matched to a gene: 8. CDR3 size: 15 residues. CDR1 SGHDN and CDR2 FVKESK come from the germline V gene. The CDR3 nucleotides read TGTGCCAGCAGCCCGCGGGGGTACCTAAACAATGAGCAGTTCTTC. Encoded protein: CASSPRGYLNNEQFF.

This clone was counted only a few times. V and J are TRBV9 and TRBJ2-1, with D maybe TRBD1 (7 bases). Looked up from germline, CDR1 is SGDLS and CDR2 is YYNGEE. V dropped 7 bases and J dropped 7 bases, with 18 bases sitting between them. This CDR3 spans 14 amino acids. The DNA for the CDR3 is TGTGCCAGCTCCGGAGGGGGCGCAGGGAATGAGCAGTTCTTC. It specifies CASSGGGAGNEQFF.

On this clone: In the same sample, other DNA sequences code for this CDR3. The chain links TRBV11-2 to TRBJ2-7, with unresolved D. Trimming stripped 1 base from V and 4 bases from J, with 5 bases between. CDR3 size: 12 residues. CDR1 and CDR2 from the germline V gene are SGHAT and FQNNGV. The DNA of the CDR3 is TGTGCCAGCAGCTTAGCCCGGTACGAGCAGTACTTC. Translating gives CASSLARYEQYF.

CDR3: CASTNMQAGGPSFDNEQFF. DNA for the CDR3: TGTGCCAGCACAAACATGCAGGCGGGAGGGCCTTCCTTCGACAATGAGCAGTTCTTC. The chain recombines TRBV27 with TRBJ2-1; 9 bases match TRBD2. V lost 7 bases, J lost 5 bases, and 21 bases stayed unmatched. Germline V lookup: CDR1 MNHEY, CDR2 SMNVEV (reference sequence). The length of the CDR3 is 19 residues.

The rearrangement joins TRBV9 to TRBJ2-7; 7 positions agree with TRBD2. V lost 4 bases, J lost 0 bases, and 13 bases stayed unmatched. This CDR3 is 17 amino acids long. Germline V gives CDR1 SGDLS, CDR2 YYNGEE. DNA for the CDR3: TGTGCCAGCAGCCCCCGTGGGCGGGAGTCGGGCTCCTACGAGCAGTACTTC. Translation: CASSPRGRESGSYEQYF.

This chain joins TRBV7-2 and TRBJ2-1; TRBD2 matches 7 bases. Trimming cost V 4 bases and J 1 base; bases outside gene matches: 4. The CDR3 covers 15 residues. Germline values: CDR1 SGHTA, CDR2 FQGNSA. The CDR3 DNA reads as TGTGCCAGCAGCTCAGCGGGGCCGTCCTACAATGAGCAGTTCTTC. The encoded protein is CASSSAGPSYNEQFF.

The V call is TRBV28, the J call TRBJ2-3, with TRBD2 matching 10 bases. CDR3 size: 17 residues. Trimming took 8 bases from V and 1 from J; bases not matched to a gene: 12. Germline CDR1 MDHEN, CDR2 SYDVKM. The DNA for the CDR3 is TGTGCCAGCGCACTAGCGGGACTGTCGGGCCGCACAGATACGCAGTATTTT. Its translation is CASALAGLSGRTDTQYF.

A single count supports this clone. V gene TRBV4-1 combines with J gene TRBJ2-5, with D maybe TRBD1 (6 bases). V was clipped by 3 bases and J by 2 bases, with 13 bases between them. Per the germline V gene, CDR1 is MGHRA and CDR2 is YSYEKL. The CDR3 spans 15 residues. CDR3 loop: CASSQPGQPQETQYF. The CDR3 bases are TGCGCCAGCAGCCAGCCGGGACAACCACAAGAGACCCAGTACTTC.

CDR3 region: CASSILPGTGGAANEKLFF. In DNA form, the CDR3 reads TGTGCCAGTAGTATCCTCCCCGGGACAGGGGGCGCGGCTAATGAAAAACTGTTTTTT. The rearrangement links TRBV19 to TRBJ1-4, with TRBD1 matching over 12 bases. The V segment lost 3 bases and the J segment 3 bases; nucleotides outside the gene matches: 11. This CDR3 comprises 19 residues. Germline assignment: CDR1 LNHDA and CDR2 SQIVND (reference sequence).

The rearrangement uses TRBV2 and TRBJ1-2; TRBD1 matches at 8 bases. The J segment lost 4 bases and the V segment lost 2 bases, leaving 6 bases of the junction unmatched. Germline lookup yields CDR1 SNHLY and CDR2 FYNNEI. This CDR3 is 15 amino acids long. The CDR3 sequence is CASSEFQTGAYGYTF. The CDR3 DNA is TGTGCCAGCAGTGAATTCCAGACAGGGGCCTATGGCTACACCTTC.

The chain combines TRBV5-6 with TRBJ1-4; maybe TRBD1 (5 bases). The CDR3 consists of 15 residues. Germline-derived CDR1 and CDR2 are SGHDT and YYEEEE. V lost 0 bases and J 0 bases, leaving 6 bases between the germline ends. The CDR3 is CASSLVGATNEKLFF. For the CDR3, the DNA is TGTGCCAGCAGCTTGGTAGGGGCAACTAATGAAAAACTGTTTTTT. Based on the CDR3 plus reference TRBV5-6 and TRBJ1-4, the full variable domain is DAGVTQSPTHLIKTRGQQVTLRCSPKSGHDTVSWYQQALGQGPQFIFQYYEEEERQRGNFPDRFSGHQFPNYSSELNVNALLLGDSALYLCASSLVGATNEKLFFGSGTQLSVL.

The CDR3 sequence: CASNMGQGQDEQFF. Here the CDR3 DNA reads TGCGCCAGTAATATGGGACAGGGGCAAGATGAGCAGTTCTTC. V usage is TRBV5-1 and J usage is TRBJ2-1; 10 bases line up with TRBD1. Germline trimming cut 8 bases from V and 8 bases from J; bases unmatched to any gene: 10. This CDR3 has 14 residues. Germline V gene data show CDR1 as SGHRS and CDR2 as YFSETQ.

Written as DNA, the CDR3 is TGTGCCAGCAGCTTACGGAGAGACTCTGGGGCCAACGTCCTGACTTTC. Its translation is CASSLRRDSGANVLTF. This chain connects TRBV5-4 to TRBJ2-6, with D unresolved. Germline-derived CDR1 and CDR2 are SGHNT and YYREEE (reference sequence). V lost 2 bases and J lost 0, with 9 bases in between. The length of the CDR3 is 16 residues.